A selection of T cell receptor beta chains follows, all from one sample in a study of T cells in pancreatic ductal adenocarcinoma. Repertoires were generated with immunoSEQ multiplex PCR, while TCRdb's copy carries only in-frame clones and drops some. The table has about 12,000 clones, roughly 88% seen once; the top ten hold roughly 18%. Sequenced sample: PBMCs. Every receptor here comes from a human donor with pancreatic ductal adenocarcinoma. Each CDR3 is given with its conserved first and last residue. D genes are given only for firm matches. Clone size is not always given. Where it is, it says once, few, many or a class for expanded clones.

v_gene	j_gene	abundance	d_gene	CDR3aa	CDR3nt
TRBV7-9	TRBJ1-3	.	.	CASSPPGGTGNTIYF	TGTGCCAGCAGCCCCCCGGGGGGGACTGGAAACACCATATATTTT
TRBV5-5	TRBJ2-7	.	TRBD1	CASRSRQGIIYEQYF	TGTGCCAGCAGGTCTCGACAGGGGATCATCTACGAGCAGTACTTC
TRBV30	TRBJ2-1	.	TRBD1	CAWSRQGRNEQFF	TGTGCCTGGAGTAGACAGGGACGGAATGAGCAGTTCTTC
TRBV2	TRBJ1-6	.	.	CASSTQGRSPLHF	TGTGCCAGCAGTACCCAAGGGCGTTCACCCCTCCACTTT
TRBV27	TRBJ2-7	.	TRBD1	CASSGDGTGVGEQYF	TGTGCCAGCAGTGGCGACGGGACAGGGGTGGGCGAGCAGTACTTC
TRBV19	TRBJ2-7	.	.	CASSTSDAGTYEQYF	TGTGCCAGTAGTACTTCCGATGCAGGGACCTACGAGCAGTACTTC
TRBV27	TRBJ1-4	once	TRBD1	CASSPGTGNGAREKLFF	TGTGCCAGCAGCCCCGGGACAGGGAACGGTGCGAGGGAAAAACTGTTTTTT
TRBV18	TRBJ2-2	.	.	CASSPTEITGELFF	TGTGCCAGCTCCCCGACAGAAATCACCGGGGAGCTGTTTTTT
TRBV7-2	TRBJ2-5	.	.	CASSLLIVGGPGETQYF	TGTGCCAGCAGCCTACTTATAGTGGGGGGGCCGGGAGAGACCCAGTACTTC
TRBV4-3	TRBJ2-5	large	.	CASSPVSSIGETQYF	TGCGCCAGCAGCCCTGTATCGTCCATCGGGGAGACCCAGTACTTC
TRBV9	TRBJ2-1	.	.	CASSAPDSNEQFF	TGTGCCAGCAGTGCCCCGGATAGCAATGAGCAGTTCTTC
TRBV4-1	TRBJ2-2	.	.	CASSQERGSYTGELFF	TGCGCCAGCAGCCAAGAGAGGGGGAGTTACACCGGGGAGCTGTTTTTT
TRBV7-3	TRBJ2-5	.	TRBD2	CASSLVGGSETQYF	TGTGCCAGCAGCCTTGTGGGCGGGAGTGAGACCCAGTACTTC
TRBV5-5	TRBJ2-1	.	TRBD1	CASNPGQGNNEQFF	TGTGCCAGCAATCCGGGACAGGGTAACAATGAGCAGTTCTTC
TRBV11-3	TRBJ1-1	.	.	CASSLGGNTEAFF	TGTGCCAGCAGCTTAGGGGGGAACACTGAAGCTTTCTTT
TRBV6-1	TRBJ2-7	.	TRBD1	CASTTRGQGALQYF	TGTGCCAGCACCACGCGGGGACAGGGGGCATTGCAGTACTTC
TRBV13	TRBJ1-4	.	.	CASNLEPFVGEANEKLFF	TGTGCCAGCAACTTAGAACCCTTCGTCGGGGAGGCTAATGAAAAACTGTTTTTT
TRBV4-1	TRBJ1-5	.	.	CASSQDRNQPQHF	TGCGCCAGCAGCCAGGACAGAAATCAGCCCCAGCATTTT
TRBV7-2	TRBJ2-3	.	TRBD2	CASSFPPSGRPDTQYF	TGTGCCAGCAGCTTTCCTCCTAGCGGGAGACCAGATACGCAGTATTTT
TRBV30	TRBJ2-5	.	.	CAWSPGPAQYF	TGTGCCTGGAGTCCTGGTCCCGCCCAGTACTTC
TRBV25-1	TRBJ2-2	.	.	CASSGSTGELFF	TGTGCCAGCAGTGGGTCCACCGGGGAGCTGTTTTTT
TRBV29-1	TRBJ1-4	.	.	CSVGGGTNEKLFF	TGCAGCGTTGGAGGGGGTACAAATGAAAAACTGTTTTTT
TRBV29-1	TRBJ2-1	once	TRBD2	CSVGLAGRYEQFF	TGCAGCGTCGGACTAGCGGGAAGGTATGAGCAGTTCTTC
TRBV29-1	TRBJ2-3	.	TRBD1	CSANRGQDETDTQYF	TGCAGCGCTAACCGCGGACAGGACGAAACAGATACGCAGTATTTT
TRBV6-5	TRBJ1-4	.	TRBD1	CASSRDRGEKLFF	TGTGCCAGCAGCCGCGACAGGGGTGAAAAACTGTTTTTT
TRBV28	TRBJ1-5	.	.	CASSFPPANQPQHF	TGTGCCAGCAGTTTTCCCCCGGCAAATCAGCCCCAGCATTTT
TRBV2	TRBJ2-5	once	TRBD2	CASVRTSGGAETQYF	TGTGCCAGCGTTAGGACTAGCGGGGGGGCGGAGACCCAGTACTTC
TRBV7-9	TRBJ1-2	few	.	CASSQGQHSYGYTF	TGTGCCAGCAGCCAAGGACAGCACTCCTATGGCTACACCTTC
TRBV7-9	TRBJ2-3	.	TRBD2	CASVRGGGSDTQYF	TGTGCCAGCGTCCGCGGGGGGGGCTCGGATACGCAGTATTTT
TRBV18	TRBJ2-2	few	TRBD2	CASSLGLAGDTGELFF	TGTGCCAGCTCACTTGGACTAGCGGGGGACACCGGGGAGCTGTTTTTT
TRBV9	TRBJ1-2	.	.	CASTDNPRGGYTF	TGTGCCAGCACCGACAACCCCCGGGGGGGCTACACCTTC
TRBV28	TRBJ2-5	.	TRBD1	CASSSGGVQETQYF	TGTGCCAGCAGTTCAGGGGGCGTTCAAGAGACCCAGTACTTC
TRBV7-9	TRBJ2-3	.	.	CASSLGDGRAGDTQYF	TGTGCCAGCAGCTTGGGAGACGGACGGGCTGGGGATACGCAGTATTTT
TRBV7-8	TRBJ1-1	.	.	CASSLFARRGTSDTEAFF	TGTGCCAGCAGCTTATTTGCCCGACGAGGGACGTCTGACACTGAAGCTTTCTTT
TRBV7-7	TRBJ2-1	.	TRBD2	CASSQRERGEQFF	TGTGCCAGCAGCCAGCGGGAGCGGGGTGAGCAGTTCTTC
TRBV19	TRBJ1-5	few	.	CASSSRGANSNQPQHF	TGTGCCAGTAGCTCGAGGGGGGCTAATAGCAATCAGCCCCAGCATTTT
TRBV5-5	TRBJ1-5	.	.	CASSLAGGVSNQPQHF	TGTGCCAGCAGCTTGGCCGGAGGGGTTAGCAATCAGCCCCAGCATTTT
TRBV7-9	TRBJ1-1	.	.	CASSQEGGEQMNTEAFF	TGTGCCAGCAGCCAAGAGGGGGGGGAGCAAATGAACACTGAAGCTTTCTTT
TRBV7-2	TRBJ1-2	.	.	CASSSNLGPSYGYTF	TGTGCCAGCTCCTCTAACCTGGGCCCCAGCTATGGCTACACCTTC
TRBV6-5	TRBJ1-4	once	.	CASSYDNEKLFF	TGTGCCAGCAGTTACGATAATGAAAAACTGTTTTTT
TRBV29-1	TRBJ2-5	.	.	CSVPGRTRGTQYF	TGCAGCGTCCCGGGACGGACTCGCGGGACCCAGTACTTC
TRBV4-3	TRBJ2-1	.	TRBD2	CASSPLAGGYNEQFF	TGCGCCAGCAGCCCCCTAGCGGGAGGGTACAATGAGCAGTTCTTC
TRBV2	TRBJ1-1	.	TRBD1	CASRPPGQGSAGAFF	TGTGCCAGCAGACCACCGGGACAGGGGAGCGCTGGAGCTTTCTTT
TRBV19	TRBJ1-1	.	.	CASRPGATNTEAFF	TGTGCCAGTAGGCCGGGGGCTACGAACACTGAAGCTTTCTTT
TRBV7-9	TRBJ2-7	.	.	CASSLRQEQYF	TGTGCCAGCAGCCTCCGACAGGAGCAGTACTTC
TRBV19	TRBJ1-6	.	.	CASMAGEKSPLHF	TGTGCCAGTATGGCAGGGGAGAAGTCACCCCTCCACTTT
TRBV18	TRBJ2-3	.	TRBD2	CASSPGLAGTDTQYF	TGTGCCAGCTCACCGGGACTAGCGGGAACAGATACGCAGTATTTT
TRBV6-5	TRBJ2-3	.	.	CASSWDPTETTQYF	TGTGCCAGCAGTTGGGACCCTACGGAGACTACGCAGTATTTT
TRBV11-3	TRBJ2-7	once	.	CASSLDSTPGGEQYF	TGTGCCAGCAGCTTAGATTCCACTCCAGGAGGCGAGCAGTACTTC
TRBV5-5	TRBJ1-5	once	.	CASSLAGVGNQPQHF	TGTGCCAGCAGCTTGGCCGGGGTGGGCAATCAGCCCCAGCATTTT
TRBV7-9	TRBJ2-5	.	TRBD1	CASSSDRGPQETQYF	TGTGCCAGCAGCTCGGACAGGGGGCCTCAAGAGACCCAGTACTTC
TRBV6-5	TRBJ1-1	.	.	CASSYSSTRGGTEAFF	TGTGCCAGCAGTTACTCCTCCACACGTGGAGGGACTGAAGCTTTCTTT
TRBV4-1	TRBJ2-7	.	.	CASSPQGGAYEQYF	TGCGCCAGCAGCCCGCAGGGGGGAGCCTACGAGCAGTACTTC